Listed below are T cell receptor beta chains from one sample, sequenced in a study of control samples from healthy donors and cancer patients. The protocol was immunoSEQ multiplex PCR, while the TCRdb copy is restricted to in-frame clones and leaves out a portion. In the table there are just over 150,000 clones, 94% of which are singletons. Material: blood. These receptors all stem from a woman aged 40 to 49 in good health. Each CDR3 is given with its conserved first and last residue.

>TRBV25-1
CASSESYEQFF
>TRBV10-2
CASSESPRGGTEAFF
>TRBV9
CASSVGLAYNEQFF
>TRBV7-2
CASSLSMGSNTGELFF
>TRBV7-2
CASALMGGSAGKLFF
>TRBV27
CASSNGRGQSNEQFF
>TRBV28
CASSSPQDQAIETQYF
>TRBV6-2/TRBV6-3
CASSYVGYEQYF
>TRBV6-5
CASKRTGGDYGYTF
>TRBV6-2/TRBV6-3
CASSYRTGGVNTEAFF
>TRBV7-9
CASSFALAGADEQFF
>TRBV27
CASSLSRTHYGYTF
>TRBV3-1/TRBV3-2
CASSRTSGRSIYNEQFF
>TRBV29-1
CSGRTGGAGTEAFF
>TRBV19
CASSIMDSDNQPQHF
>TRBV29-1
CSVGRAGYTF
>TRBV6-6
CASSDSGTSINEQYF
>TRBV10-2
CASRVGGTSGTDEQFF
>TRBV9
CASSVAARTEGHYNEQFF
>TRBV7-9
CASSFESNYGYTF
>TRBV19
CASRAGTLTLHTQYF
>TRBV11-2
CASSSQDYYGYTF
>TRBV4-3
CASSQDPGRGSYNSPLHF